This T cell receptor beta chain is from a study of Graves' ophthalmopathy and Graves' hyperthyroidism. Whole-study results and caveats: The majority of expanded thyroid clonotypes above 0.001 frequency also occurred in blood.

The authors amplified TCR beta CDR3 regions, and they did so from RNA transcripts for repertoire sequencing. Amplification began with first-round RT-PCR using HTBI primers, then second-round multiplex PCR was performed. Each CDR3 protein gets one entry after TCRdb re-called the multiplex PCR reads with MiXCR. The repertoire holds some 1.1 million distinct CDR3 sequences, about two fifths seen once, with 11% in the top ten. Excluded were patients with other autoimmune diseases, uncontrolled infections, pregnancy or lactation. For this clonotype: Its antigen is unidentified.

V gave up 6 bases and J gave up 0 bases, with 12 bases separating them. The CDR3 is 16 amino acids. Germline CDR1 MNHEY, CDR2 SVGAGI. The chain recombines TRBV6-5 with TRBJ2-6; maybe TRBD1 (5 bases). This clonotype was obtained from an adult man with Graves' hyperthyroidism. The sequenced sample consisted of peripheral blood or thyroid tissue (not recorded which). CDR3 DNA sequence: TGTGCCAGCAGCTTGACAGAACTCTCTGGGGCCAACGTCCTGACTTTC. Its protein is CASSLTELSGANVLTF.